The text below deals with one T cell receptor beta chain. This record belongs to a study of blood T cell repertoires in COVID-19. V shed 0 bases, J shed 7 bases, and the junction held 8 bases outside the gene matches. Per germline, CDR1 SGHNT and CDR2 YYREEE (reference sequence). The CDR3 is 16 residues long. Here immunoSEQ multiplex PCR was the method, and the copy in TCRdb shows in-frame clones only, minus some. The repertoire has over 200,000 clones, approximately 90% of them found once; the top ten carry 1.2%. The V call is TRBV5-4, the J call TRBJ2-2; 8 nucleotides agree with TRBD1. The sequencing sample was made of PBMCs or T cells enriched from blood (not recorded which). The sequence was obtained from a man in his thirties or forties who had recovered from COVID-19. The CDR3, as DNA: TGTGCCAGCAGCTTGGACAGGGGGGTTATCGGCGGGGAGCTGTTTTTT. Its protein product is CASSLDRGVIGGELFF.